Described below is a single TCR beta chain sequence and its context. Its antigen remains unknown. Researchers ran the PCR with 60 Vbeta and 13 Jbeta primers. Profiled with immunoSEQ multiplex PCR; TCRdb holds only in-frame clones, not every one. The repertoire includes about 100,000 clones, over 60% of them detected once, and 4% to 5% sits in the top ten. This specimen belongs to a study of cytomegalovirus exposure and HLA in healthy donors. Overall study findings and caveats: Across all donors, roughly uniform sequencing depth was an assumption of the presence/absence analyses. TCR association rates varied by HLA locus in a later analysis, with DRB1 highest and HLA-C lowest.

The CDR3 runs to 16 residues. Between the trimmed V and J ends, which lost 0 bases and 3 bases, there was a span of 17 bases. Per germline, CDR1 SQVTM and CDR2 ANQGSEA. The sample taken for sequencing was PBMCs. The sequence came from a male donor in good health and CMV-seronegative. The V call is TRBV29-1, the J call TRBJ1-2; TRBD1 is a possible D gene (5 bases). CDR3 protein: CSVEDGKGRFDYGYTF. CDR3 DNA: TGCAGCGTTGAAGATGGAAAGGGGCGGTTTGACTATGGCTACACCTTC.